Listed below are T cell receptor beta chains from one sample, sequenced in a study of T cell responses to AZD1222 COVID-19 vaccine. Sequencing used immunoSEQ multiplex PCR; TCRdb keeps in-frame clones, though not all of them. Of approximately 100,000 clones listed, 85% are singletons. Sequenced here: peripheral blood, sampled 28 days after the second AZD1222 dose. The receptors were gathered from an adult who received the AZD1222 COVID-19 vaccine. The CDR3 runs from the conserved cysteine through the conserved F or W. The D gene is left open where the match is weak. Where a row states a size, it is once, few, many or the class of an expanded clone; other rows omit it.

D gene: TRBD2
V gene: TRBV7-2
clone size: NA
J gene: TRBJ2-3
CDR3 protein: CASSYNSGRDGDTQYF
CDR3 DNA: TGTGCCAGCAGCTACAATAGCGGGAGGGACGGAGATACGCAGTATTTT

D gene: NA
V gene: TRBV5-1
clone size: NA
J gene: TRBJ2-3
CDR3 protein: CASRPGTDTQYF
CDR3 DNA: TGCGCCAGCAGGCCTGGCACAGATACGCAGTATTTT

D gene: NA
V gene: TRBV28
clone size: NA
J gene: TRBJ2-1
CDR3 protein: CASSPTSSYNEQFF
CDR3 DNA: TGTGCCAGCAGCCCCACGAGCTCCTACAATGAGCAGTTCTTC

D gene: NA
V gene: TRBV2
clone size: NA
J gene: TRBJ2-2
CDR3 protein: CASSPRGGVDTGELFF
CDR3 DNA: TGTGCCAGCAGTCCCAGAGGGGGAGTTGACACCGGGGAGCTGTTTTTT

D gene: NA
V gene: TRBV6-2/TRBV6-3
clone size: NA
J gene: TRBJ1-5
CDR3 protein: CASSPLSNQPQHF
CDR3 DNA: TGTGCCAGCAGTCCCCTTAGCAATCAGCCCCAGCATTTT

D gene: TRBD1
V gene: TRBV2
clone size: NA
J gene: TRBJ2-7
CDR3 protein: CASKENRDSSYEQYF
CDR3 DNA: TGTGCCAGCAAAGAAAACCGGGACAGCTCCTACGAGCAGTACTTC

D gene: TRBD2
V gene: TRBV9
clone size: once
J gene: TRBJ2-1
CDR3 protein: CASSPRLAGGEQFF
CDR3 DNA: TGTGCCAGCAGCCCCCGCTTAGCGGGAGGGGAGCAGTTCTTC

D gene: TRBD1
V gene: TRBV4-1
clone size: NA
J gene: TRBJ1-3
CDR3 protein: CASSQTSGTDRGLGNTIYF
CDR3 DNA: TGCGCCAGCAGCCAAACCTCGGGAACCGACAGGGGACTTGGAAACACCATATATTTT

D gene: TRBD1
V gene: TRBV9
clone size: NA
J gene: TRBJ1-1
CDR3 protein: CASSPQTGDTEAFF
CDR3 DNA: TGTGCCAGCAGCCCTCAGACAGGGGACACTGAAGCTTTCTTT

D gene: NA
V gene: TRBV2
clone size: few
J gene: TRBJ1-2
CDR3 protein: CASSEQGPSYGYTF
CDR3 DNA: TGTGCCAGCAGTGAACAGGGGCCCTCCTATGGCTACACCTTC

D gene: TRBD2
V gene: TRBV3-1/TRBV3-2
clone size: NA
J gene: TRBJ2-7
CDR3 protein: CASSLAGESSYEQYF
CDR3 DNA: TGTGCCAGCAGTCTAGCGGGAGAAAGCTCCTACGAGCAGTACTTC

D gene: TRBD1
V gene: TRBV5-1
clone size: NA
J gene: TRBJ2-7
CDR3 protein: CASSLDPTRGRYEQYF
CDR3 DNA: TGCGCCAGCAGCTTGGATCCGACCAGGGGGCGTTACGAGCAGTACTTC

D gene: NA
V gene: TRBV11-2
clone size: few
J gene: TRBJ2-1
CDR3 protein: CASSRFHNEQFF
CDR3 DNA: TGTGCCAGCAGCCGCTTCCACAATGAGCAGTTCTTC

D gene: NA
V gene: TRBV3-1/TRBV3-2
clone size: NA
J gene: TRBJ2-1
CDR3 protein: CASSQGARPEQFF
CDR3 DNA: TGTGCCAGCAGCCAAGGCGCGAGACCTGAGCAGTTCTTC

D gene: TRBD2
V gene: TRBV4-2
clone size: NA
J gene: TRBJ2-7
CDR3 protein: CASSPSGTRSYEQYF
CDR3 DNA: TGTGCCAGCAGCCCATCCGGGACTAGATCCTACGAGCAGTACTTC

D gene: TRBD1
V gene: TRBV4-1
clone size: NA
J gene: TRBJ1-1
CDR3 protein: CASSRDRQGGTEAFF
CDR3 DNA: TGCGCCAGCAGCCGAGACAGACAGGGAGGTACTGAAGCTTTCTTT

D gene: NA
V gene: TRBV10-3
clone size: NA
J gene: TRBJ2-1
CDR3 protein: CAISESRVDEQFF
CDR3 DNA: TGTGCCATCAGTGAGTCAAGGGTAGATGAGCAGTTCTTC

D gene: NA
V gene: TRBV6-5
clone size: NA
J gene: TRBJ2-2
CDR3 protein: CASSYYTGGPGELFF
CDR3 DNA: TGTGCCAGCAGTTACTACACCGGGGGTCCCGGGGAGCTGTTTTTT

D gene: NA
V gene: TRBV7-9
clone size: NA
J gene: TRBJ2-3
CDR3 protein: CASSLGRDTQYF
CDR3 DNA: TGTGCCAGCAGCTTAGGACGTGATACGCAGTATTTT

D gene: NA
V gene: TRBV2
clone size: few
J gene: TRBJ2-7
CDR3 protein: CASSEGYRDTTSGEQYF
CDR3 DNA: TGTGCCAGCAGTGAAGGGTATCGGGACACCACTTCGGGGGAGCAGTACTTC

D gene: TRBD1
V gene: TRBV9
clone size: NA
J gene: TRBJ1-3
CDR3 protein: CASSVGQGARGNTIYF
CDR3 DNA: TGTGCCAGCAGCGTAGGGCAGGGGGCGAGGGGAAACACCATATATTTT

D gene: TRBD2
V gene: TRBV7-2
clone size: NA
J gene: TRBJ2-3
CDR3 protein: CASSLPKLAGSTDTQYF
CDR3 DNA: TGTGCCAGCAGCTTACCCAAACTAGCGGGCAGCACAGATACGCAGTATTTT

D gene: TRBD1
V gene: TRBV19
clone size: NA
J gene: TRBJ1-4
CDR3 protein: CASRPGQGDEKLFF
CDR3 DNA: TGTGCCAGTAGACCGGGACAGGGGGATGAAAAACTGTTTTTT

D gene: TRBD2
V gene: TRBV7-7
clone size: NA
J gene: TRBJ2-2
CDR3 protein: CASSQSLVAGDTGELFF
CDR3 DNA: TGTGCTAGCAGCCAATCGCTGGTAGCGGGAGACACCGGGGAGCTGTTTTTT

D gene: TRBD2
V gene: TRBV7-9
clone size: NA
J gene: TRBJ2-7
CDR3 protein: CASTPGLAGSHLPF
CDR3 DNA: TGTGCCAGCACCCCCGGACTAGCGGGGTCCCATCTTCCCTTC

D gene: NA
V gene: TRBV11-2
clone size: few
J gene: TRBJ2-3
CDR3 protein: CASSPRGDTQYF
CDR3 DNA: TGTGCCAGCAGCCCAAGGGGAGATACGCAGTATTTT

D gene: NA
V gene: TRBV10-3
clone size: NA
J gene: TRBJ2-7
CDR3 protein: CAISPGQHDREQYF
CDR3 DNA: TGTGCCATCAGCCCGGGACAACACGACCGCGAGCAGTACTTC

D gene: NA
V gene: TRBV2
clone size: once
J gene: TRBJ2-1
CDR3 protein: CASSEALMYNEQFF
CDR3 DNA: TGTGCCAGCAGTGAAGCTCTAATGTACAATGAGCAGTTCTTC

D gene: TRBD1
V gene: TRBV11-2
clone size: NA
J gene: TRBJ1-2
CDR3 protein: CASSLATGGVGYTF
CDR3 DNA: TGTGCCAGCAGCCTAGCCACAGGGGGTGTCGGCTACACCTTC

D gene: NA
V gene: TRBV10-3
clone size: NA
J gene: TRBJ1-1
CDR3 protein: CAIRQIEYTEAFF
CDR3 DNA: TGTGCCATACGACAGATCGAGTACACTGAAGCTTTCTTT

D gene: NA
V gene: TRBV6-2/TRBV6-3
clone size: once
J gene: TRBJ1-3
CDR3 protein: CASSSRRSSGNTIYF
CDR3 DNA: TGTGCCAGCAGTTCCCGACGTAGCTCTGGAAACACCATATATTTT